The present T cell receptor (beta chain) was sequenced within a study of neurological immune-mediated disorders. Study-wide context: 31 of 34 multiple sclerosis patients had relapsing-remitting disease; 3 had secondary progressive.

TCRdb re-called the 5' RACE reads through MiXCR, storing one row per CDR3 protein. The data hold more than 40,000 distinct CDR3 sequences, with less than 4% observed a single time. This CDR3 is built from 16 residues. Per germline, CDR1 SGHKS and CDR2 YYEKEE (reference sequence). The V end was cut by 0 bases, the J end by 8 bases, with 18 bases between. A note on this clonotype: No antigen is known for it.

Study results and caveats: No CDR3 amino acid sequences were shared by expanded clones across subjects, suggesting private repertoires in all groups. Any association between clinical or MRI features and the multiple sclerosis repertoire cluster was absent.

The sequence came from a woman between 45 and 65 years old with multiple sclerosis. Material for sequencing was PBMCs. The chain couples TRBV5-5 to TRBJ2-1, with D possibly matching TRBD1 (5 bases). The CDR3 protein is CASSLVDKNFRDEQFF. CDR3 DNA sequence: TGTGCCAGCAGCTTGGTGGACAAGAATTTCAGGGATGAGCAGTTCTTC.